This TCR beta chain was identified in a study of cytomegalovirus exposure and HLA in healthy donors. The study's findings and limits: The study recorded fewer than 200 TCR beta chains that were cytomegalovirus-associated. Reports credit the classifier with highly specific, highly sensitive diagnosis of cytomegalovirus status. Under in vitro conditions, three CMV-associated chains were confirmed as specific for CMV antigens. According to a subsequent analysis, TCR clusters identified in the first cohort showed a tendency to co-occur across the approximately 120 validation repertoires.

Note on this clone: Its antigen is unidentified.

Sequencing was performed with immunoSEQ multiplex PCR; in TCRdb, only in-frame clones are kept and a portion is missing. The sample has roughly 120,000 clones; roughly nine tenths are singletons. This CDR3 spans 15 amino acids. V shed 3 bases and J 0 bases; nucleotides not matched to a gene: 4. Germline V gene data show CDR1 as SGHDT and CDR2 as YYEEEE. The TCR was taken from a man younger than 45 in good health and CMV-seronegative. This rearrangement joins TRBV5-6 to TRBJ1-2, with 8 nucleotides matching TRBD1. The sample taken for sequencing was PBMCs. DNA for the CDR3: TGTGCCAGCAGCTGGGGACAGGAGGCTAACTATGGCTACACCTTC. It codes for CASSWGQEANYGYTF.